This T cell receptor beta chain was obtained from a study of blood T cell repertoires in COVID-19. Assay: immunoSEQ multiplex PCR; the TCRdb copy retains only in-frame clones and omits some. The sample consists of 310,000 or so clones, 91% of them appearing once. V was pared by 3 bases and J by 4 bases, with 9 bases of the junction left unmatched. This CDR3 spans 17 amino acids. Looked up from germline, CDR1 is LNHDA and CDR2 is SQIVND (reference sequence). The chain links TRBV19 to TRBJ2-1; the match to TRBD2 covers 10 bases. The sequence was collected from a woman aged 25 to 39 with COVID-19, enrolled during active disease. The sequenced material came from peripheral blood. CDR3 in DNA: TGTGCCAGTAGTATGGGCCGAACTAGCGGGGTATACAATGAGCAGTTCTTC. Translation: CASSMGRTSGVYNEQFF.